The clone carrying this TCR beta chain showed up many times. Its antigen is not identified. The record originates from a study of breast tumors, draining lymph nodes, adjacent tissues. General study points: The lymph node origin of tumor T cells was framed as consistent with a hypothesis, not demonstrated. Compared with lymph nodes, tumors were less diverse; compared with nontumor tissue, more. Tumor and nontumor repertoires were significantly more similar in luminal-like than in basal-like breast cancer. Data fit most tumor T cells coming from lymph node, expanding in tumor.

V dropped 2 bases and J dropped 4 bases, with 15 bases sitting between them. This CDR3 is built from 16 residues. The germline CDR1 and CDR2 sequences are SGHAT and FQNNGV. The lymph nodes were axillary draining lymph nodes from breast cancer patients. TCRdb redid the calling of the multiplex PCR reads with MiXCR, one entry per CDR3 protein. The sample yields 150,000 to 200,000 distinct CDR3 sequences, 30% to 35% seen once. V is TRBV11-2 and J is TRBJ1-3; weak D call: TRBD1 (5 bases). The sample comprised axillary lymph node tissue. This TCR was recovered from a female donor with breast cancer. Some clones in this sample may be carry-over from other donors' samples. CDR3 loop: CASSLMWTLEGNTIYF. The CDR3 DNA is TGTGCCAGCAGCTTAATGTGGACACTGGAGGGAAACACCATATATTTT.